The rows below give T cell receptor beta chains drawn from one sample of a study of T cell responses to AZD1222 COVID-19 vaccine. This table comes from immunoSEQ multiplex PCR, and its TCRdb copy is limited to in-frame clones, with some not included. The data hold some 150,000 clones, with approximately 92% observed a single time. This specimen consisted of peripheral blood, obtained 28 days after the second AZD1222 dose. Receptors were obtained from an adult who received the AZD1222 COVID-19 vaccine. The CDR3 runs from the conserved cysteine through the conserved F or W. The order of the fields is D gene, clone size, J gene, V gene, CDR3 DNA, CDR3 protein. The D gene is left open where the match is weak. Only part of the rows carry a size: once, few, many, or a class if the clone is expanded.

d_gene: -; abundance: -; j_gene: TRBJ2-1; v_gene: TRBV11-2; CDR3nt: TGTGCCAGCAGCTTAGTTGGGCGGCCGGCCCCCAATGAGCAGTTCTTC; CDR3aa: CASSLVGRPAPNEQFF
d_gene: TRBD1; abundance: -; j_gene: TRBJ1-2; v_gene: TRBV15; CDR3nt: TGTGCCACCAGCGTACAGGGGAGGGACTATGGCTACACCTTC; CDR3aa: CATSVQGRDYGYTF
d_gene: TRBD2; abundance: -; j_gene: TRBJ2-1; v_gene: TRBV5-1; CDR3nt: TGCGCCAGCAGCCCCTGGGGCGGGAGCTCCTACAATGAGCAGTTCTTC; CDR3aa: CASSPWGGSSYNEQFF
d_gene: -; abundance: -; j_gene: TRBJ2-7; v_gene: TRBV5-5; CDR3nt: TGTGCCAGCAGCTGGAGCGGTGCGACCTACGAGCAGTACTTC; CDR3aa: CASSWSGATYEQYF
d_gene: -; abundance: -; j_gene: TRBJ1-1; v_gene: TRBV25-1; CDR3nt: TGTGCCAGCAGTGAATGGAAGGGTGCGAACACTGAAGCTTTCTTT; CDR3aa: CASSEWKGANTEAFF
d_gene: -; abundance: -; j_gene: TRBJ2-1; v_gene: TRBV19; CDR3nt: TGTGCCAGTAGTTCCCAGGGGGGGGTAGTCTACAATGAGCAGTTCTTC; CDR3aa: CASSSQGGVVYNEQFF
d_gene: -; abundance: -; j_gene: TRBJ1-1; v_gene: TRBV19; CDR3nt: TGTGCCAGTAGTATACAGGGAATCACTGAAGCTTTCTTT; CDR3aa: CASSIQGITEAFF
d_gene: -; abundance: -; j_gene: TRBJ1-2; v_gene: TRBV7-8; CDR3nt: TGTGCCAGCAGCCCCCTCCCGGGGTTTTTAGCTCTTGTCTACACCTTC; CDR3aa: CASSPLPGFLALVYTF
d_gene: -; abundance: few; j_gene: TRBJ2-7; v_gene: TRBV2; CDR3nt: TGTGCCAGCAGTGGACCGGTGAGCTACGAGCAGTACTTC; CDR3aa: CASSGPVSYEQYF
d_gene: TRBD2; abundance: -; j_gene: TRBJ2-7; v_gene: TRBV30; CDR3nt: TGTGCCTGGAGTGTAACCAGCGGGGTATACGAGCAGTACTTC; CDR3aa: CAWSVTSGVYEQYF
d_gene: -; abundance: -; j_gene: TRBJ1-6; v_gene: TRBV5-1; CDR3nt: TGCGCCAGCAGCTTGGGAGGGCTTAATTCACCCCTCCACTTT; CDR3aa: CASSLGGLNSPLHF
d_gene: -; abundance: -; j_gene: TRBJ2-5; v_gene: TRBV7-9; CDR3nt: TGTGCCAGCAGCTCCCCCGGACGCCTAGCGCCGGCGAACCAGGAGACCCAGTACTTC; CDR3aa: CASSSPGRLAPANQETQYF
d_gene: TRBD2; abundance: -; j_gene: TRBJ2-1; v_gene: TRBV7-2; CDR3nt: TGTGCCAGCAGCTTAGACTCTAGCGGGGTCTACAATGAGCAGTTCTTC; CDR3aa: CASSLDSSGVYNEQFF
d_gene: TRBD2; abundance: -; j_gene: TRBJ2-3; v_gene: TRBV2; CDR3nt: TGTGCCAGCACTGGACTAGCGGGAGGGCCTCGTACAGATACGCAGTATTTT; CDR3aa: CASTGLAGGPRTDTQYF
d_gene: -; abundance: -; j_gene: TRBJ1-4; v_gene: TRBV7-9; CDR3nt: TGTGCCAGCAGCTTAGCATCGGGCACAACTAATGAAAAACTGTTTTTT; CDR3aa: CASSLASGTTNEKLFF
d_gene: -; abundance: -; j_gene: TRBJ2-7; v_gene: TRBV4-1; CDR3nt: TGCGCCAGCAGCCAAGATCTTAGAAACTACGAGCAGTACTTC; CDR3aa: CASSQDLRNYEQYF
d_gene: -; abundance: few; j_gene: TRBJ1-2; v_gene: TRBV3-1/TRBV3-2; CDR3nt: TGTGCCAGCAGTCCTTTCGACAAGAACTATGGCTACACCTTC; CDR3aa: CASSPFDKNYGYTF
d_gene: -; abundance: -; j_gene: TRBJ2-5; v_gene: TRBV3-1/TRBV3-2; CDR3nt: TGTGCCAGCAGCCATCGAACTGTCCAAGAGACCCAGTACTTC; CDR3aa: CASSHRTVQETQYF
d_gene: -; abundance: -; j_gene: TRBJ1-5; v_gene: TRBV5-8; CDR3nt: TGTGCCAGCAGCCCGCGTAGAATGCAGCCCCAGCATTTT; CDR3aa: CASSPRRMQPQHF
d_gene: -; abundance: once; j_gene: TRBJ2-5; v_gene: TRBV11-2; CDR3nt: TGTGCCAGCAGCTTCGGAGGGCAAGAGACCCAGTACTTC; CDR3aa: CASSFGGQETQYF
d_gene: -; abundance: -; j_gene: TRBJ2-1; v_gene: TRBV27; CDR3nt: TGTGCCAGCAGTTTAGGGCAGTACAATGAGCAGTTCTTC; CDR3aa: CASSLGQYNEQFF
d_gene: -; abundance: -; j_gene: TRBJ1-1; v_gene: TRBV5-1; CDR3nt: TGCGCCAGCAGCTTGGTTTGGGGCACTGAAGCTTTCTTT; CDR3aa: CASSLVWGTEAFF
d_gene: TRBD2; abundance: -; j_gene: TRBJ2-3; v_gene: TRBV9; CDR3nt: TGTGCCAGCAGCGTCGTCCCCAGCGGGAGAGTCACAGATACGCAGTATTTT; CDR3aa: CASSVVPSGRVTDTQYF
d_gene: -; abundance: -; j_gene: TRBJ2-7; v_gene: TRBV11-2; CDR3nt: TGTGCCAGCAGCCAACAGCAAAGTTACGAGCAGTACTTC; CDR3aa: CASSQQQSYEQYF
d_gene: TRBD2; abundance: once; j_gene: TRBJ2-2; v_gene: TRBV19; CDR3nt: TGTGCCAGTAACCCGGGACTAGCGGGACTGAACACCGGGGAGCTGTTTTTT; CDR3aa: CASNPGLAGLNTGELFF
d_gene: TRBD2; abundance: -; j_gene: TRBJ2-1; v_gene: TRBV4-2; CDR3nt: TGTGCCAGCAGCCAAGACGAGGGACTAGCGGGTTACAATGAGCAGTTCTTC; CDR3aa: CASSQDEGLAGYNEQFF
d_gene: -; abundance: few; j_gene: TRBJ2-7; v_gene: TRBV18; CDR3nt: TGTGCCAGCTCACCATGGGACGGCACTTCCTACGAGCAGTACTTC; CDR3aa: CASSPWDGTSYEQYF
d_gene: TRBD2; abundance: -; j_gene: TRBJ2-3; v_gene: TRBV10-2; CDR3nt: TGCGCCACCGTAAGCGGGAGCGGAGCAGATACGCAGTATTTT; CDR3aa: CATVSGSGADTQYF
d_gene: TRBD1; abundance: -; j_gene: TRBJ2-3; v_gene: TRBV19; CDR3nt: TGTGCCAGTAGAGCCCCGGCAGGGGGTAACGCAGATACGCAGTATTTT; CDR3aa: CASRAPAGGNADTQYF
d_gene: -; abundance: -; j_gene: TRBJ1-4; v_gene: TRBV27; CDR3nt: TGTGCCAGCAGTATTACAGAGGATAATGAAAAACTGTTTTTT; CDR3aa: CASSITEDNEKLFF